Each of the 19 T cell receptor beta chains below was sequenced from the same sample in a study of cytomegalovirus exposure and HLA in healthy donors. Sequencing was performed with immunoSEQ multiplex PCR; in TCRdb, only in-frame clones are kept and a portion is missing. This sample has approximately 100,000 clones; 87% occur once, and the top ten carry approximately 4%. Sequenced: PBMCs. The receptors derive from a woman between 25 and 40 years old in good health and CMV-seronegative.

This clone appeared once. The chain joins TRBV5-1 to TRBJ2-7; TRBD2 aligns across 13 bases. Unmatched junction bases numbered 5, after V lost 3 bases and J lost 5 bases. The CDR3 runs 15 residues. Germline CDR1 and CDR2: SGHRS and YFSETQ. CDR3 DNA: TGCGCCAGCAGCTCGACTAGCGGGAGGTTCAACGAGCAGTACTTC. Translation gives CASSSTSGRFNEQYF.

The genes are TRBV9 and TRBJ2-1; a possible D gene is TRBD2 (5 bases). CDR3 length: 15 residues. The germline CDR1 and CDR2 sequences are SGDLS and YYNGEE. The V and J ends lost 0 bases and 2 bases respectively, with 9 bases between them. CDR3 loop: CASSVDRAAYNEQFF. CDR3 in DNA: TGTGCCAGCAGCGTAGATCGAGCGGCCTACAATGAGCAGTTCTTC.

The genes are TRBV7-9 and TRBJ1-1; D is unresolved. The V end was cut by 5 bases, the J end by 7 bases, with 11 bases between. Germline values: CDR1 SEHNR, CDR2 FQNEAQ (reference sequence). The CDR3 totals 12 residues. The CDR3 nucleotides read TGTGCCAGCAGCCCCGTCCAGGTTGAAGCTTTCTTT. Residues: CASSPVQVEAFF. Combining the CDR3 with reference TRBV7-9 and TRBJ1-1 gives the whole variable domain DTGVSQNPRHKITKRGQNVTFRCDPISEHNRLYWYRQTLGQGPEFLTYFQNEAQLEKSRLLSDRFSAERPKGSFSTLEIQRTEQGDSAMYLCASSPVQVEAFFGQGTRLTVV.

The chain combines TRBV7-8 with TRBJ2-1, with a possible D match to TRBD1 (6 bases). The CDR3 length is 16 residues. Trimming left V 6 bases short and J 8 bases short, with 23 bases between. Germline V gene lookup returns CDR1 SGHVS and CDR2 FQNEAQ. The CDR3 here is CASRQNLGALGDEQFF. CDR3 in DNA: TGTGCCAGCAGACAGAATCTGGGGGCCTTGGGAGATGAGCAGTTCTTC. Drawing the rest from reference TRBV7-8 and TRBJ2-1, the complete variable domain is GAGVSQSPRYKVAKRGQDVALRCDPISGHVSLFWYQQALGQGPEFLTYFQNEAQLDKSGLPSDRFFAERPEGSVSTLKIQRTQQEDSAVYLCASRQNLGALGDEQFFGPGTRLTVL.

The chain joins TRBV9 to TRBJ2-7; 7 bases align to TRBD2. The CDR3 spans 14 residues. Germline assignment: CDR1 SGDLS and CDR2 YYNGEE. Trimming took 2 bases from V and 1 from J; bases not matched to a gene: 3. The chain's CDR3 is CASSVRDYSYEQYF. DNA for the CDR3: TGTGCCAGCAGCGTTCGGGACTATTCCTACGAGCAGTACTTC.

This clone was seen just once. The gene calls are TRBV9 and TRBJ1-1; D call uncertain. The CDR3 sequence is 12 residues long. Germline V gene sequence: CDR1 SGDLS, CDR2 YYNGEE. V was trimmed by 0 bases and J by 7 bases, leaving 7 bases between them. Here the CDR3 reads CASSVDGDEAFF. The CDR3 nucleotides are TGTGCCAGCAGCGTAGACGGGGATGAAGCTTTCTTT.

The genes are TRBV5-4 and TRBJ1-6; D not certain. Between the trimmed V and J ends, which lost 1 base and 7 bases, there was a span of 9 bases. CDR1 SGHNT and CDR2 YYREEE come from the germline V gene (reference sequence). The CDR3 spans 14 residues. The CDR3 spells CASSLRYENSPLHF. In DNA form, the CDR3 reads TGTGCCAGCAGCTTGCGATACGAGAATTCACCCCTCCACTTT. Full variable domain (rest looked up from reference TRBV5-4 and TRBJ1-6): ETGVTQSPTHLIKTRGQQVTLRCSSQSGHNTVSWYQQALGQGPQFIFQYYREEENGRGNFPPRFSGLQFPNYSSELNVNALELDDSALYLCASSLRYENSPLHFGNGTRLTVT.

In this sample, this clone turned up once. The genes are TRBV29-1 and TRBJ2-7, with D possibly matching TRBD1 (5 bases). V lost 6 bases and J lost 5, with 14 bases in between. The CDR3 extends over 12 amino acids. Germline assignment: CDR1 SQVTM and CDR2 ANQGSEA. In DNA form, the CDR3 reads TGCAGCGTCGCCCCCTCAGGGAACGAGCAGTACTTC. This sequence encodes CSVAPSGNEQYF.

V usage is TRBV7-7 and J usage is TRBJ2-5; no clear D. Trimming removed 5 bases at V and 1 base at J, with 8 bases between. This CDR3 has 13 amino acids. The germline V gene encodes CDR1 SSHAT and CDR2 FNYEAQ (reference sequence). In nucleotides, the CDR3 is TGTGCCAGCAGCCTGTTGGCCCAAGAGACCCAGTACTTC. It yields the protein CASSLLAQETQYF.

CDR3 sequence reads: CASSVRATSTDTQYF. CDR3 nucleotides: TGTGCCAGCAGCGTACGAGCTACTAGCACAGATACGCAGTATTTT. The rearrangement uses TRBV9 and TRBJ2-3; D is unresolved. Per germline, CDR1 SGDLS and CDR2 YYNGEE. Trimming removed 1 base at V and 0 bases at J, with 9 bases between. The CDR3 runs 15 residues.

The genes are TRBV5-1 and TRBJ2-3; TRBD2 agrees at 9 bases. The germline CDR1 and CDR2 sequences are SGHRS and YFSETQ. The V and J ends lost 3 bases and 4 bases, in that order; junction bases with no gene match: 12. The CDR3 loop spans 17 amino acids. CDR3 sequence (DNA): TGCGCCAGCAGCTCCCTAGGAGGAGCGGGGGGAGCAGATACGCAGTATTTT. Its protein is CASSSLGGAGGADTQYF. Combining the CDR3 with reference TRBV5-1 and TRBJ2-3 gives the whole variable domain KAGVTQTPRYLIKTRGQQVTLSCSPISGHRSVSWYQQTPGQGLQFLFEYFSETQRNKGNFPGRFSGRQFSNSRSEMNVSTLELGDSALYLCASSSLGGAGGADTQYFGPGTRLTVL.

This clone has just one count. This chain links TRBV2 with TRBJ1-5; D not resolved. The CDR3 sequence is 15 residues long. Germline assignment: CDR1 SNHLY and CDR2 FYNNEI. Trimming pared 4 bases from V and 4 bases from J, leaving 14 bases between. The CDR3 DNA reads TGTGCCAGCAGTGCGGAGGCGCAATTAAATCAGCCCCAGCATTTT. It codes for CASSAEAQLNQPQHF. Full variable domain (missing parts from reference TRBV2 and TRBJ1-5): EPEVTQTPSHQVTQMGQEVILRCVPISNHLYFYWYRQILGQKVEFLVSFYNNEISEKSEIFDDQFSVERPDGSNFTLKIRSTKLEDSAMYFCASSAEAQLNQPQHFGDGTRLSIL.

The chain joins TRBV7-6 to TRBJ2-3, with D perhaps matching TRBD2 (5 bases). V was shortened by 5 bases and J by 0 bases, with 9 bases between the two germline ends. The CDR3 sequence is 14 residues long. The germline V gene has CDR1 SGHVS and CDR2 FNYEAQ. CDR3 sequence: CASSRSGSTDTQYF. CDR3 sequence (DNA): TGTGCCAGCAGCCGAAGCGGTAGCACAGATACGCAGTATTTT.

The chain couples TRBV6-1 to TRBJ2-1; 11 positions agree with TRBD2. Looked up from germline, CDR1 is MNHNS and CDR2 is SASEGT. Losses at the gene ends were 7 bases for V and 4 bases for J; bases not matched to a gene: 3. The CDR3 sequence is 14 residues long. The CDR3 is CASILAGGYNEQFF. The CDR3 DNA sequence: TGTGCCAGCATCCTAGCGGGAGGTTACAATGAGCAGTTCTTC.

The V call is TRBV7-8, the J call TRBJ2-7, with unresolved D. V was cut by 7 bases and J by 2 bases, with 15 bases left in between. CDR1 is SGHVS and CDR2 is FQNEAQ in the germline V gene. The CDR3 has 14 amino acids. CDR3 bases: TGTGCCAGCACCACCTCTGGGCCCACCTACGAGCAGTACTTC. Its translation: CASTTSGPTYEQYF.

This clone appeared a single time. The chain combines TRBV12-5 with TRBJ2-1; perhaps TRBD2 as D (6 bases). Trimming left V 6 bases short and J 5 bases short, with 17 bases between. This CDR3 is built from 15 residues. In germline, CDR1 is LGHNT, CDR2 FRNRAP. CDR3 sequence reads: CASGPGLTRNNEQFF. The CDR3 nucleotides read TGTGCTAGTGGGCCGGGACTTACAAGAAACAATGAGCAGTTCTTC. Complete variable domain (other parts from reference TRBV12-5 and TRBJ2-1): DARVTQTPRHKVTEMGQEVTMRCQPILGHNTVFWYRQTMMQGLELLAYFRNRAPLDDSGMPKDRFSAEMPDATLATLKIQPSEPRDSAVYFCASGPGLTRNNEQFFGPGTRLTVL.

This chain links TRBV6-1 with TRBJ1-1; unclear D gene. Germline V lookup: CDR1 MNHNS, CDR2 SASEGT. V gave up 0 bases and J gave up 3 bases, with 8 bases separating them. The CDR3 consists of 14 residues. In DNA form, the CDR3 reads TGTGCCAGCAGTGAAGCGCTTAGAGACACTGAAGCTTTCTTT. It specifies CASSEALRDTEAFF.

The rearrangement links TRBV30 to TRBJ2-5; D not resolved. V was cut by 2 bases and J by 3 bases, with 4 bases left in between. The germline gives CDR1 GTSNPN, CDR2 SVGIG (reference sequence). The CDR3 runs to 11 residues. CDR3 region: CAWSSEETQYF. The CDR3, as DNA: TGTGCCTGGAGTTCGGAAGAGACCCAGTACTTC.

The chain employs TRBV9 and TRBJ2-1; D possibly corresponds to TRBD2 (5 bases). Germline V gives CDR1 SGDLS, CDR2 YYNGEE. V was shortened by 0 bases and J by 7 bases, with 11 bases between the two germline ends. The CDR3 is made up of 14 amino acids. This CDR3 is CASSVESSTNEQFF. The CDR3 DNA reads TGTGCCAGCAGCGTAGAATCTAGCACGAATGAGCAGTTCTTC.